This TCR beta chain was captured by sequencing in a study of OX40 agonist ivuxolimab in advanced cancers. Clones were read by immunoSEQ multiplex PCR, and TCRdb kept only the in-frame ones, dropping some. The sample holds tens of thousands of clones, 84% seen once. Sample: CD4+ or CD8+ T cells sorted from blood, taken in a trial of the OX40 agonist ivuxolimab. The clonotype comes from an adult with an advanced solid tumor such as melanoma, head and neck, liver or kidney cancer.

The CDR3 DNA sequence: TGTGCCAGCAGGACGGAGGACTACGAGCAGTACTTC. Its translation is CASRTEDYEQYF. V gene TRBV2 combines with J gene TRBJ2-7; possibly TRBD2 for D (5 bases). Germline-derived CDR1 and CDR2 are SNHLY and FYNNEI. The CDR3 has 12 amino acids. V lost 6 bases to trimming and J lost 3 bases, with 9 bases between them.